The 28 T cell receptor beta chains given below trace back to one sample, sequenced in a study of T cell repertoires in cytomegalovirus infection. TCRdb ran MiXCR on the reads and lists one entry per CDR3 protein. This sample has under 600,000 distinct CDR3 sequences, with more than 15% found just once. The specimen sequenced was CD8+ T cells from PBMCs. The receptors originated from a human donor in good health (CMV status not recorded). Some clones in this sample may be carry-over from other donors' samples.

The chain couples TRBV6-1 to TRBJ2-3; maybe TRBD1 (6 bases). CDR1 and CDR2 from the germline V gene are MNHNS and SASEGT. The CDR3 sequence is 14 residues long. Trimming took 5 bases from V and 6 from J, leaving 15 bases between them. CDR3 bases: TGTGCCAGCAGTTTCAGGGGAGCAATCGATACGCAGTATTTT. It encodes CASSFRGAIDTQYF.

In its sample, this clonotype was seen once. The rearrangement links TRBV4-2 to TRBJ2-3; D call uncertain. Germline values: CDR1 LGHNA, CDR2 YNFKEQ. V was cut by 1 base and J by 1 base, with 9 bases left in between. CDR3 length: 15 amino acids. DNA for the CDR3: TGTGCCAGCAGCCAAGGCGCATTTGGCACAGATACGCAGTATTTT. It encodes CASSQGAFGTDTQYF.

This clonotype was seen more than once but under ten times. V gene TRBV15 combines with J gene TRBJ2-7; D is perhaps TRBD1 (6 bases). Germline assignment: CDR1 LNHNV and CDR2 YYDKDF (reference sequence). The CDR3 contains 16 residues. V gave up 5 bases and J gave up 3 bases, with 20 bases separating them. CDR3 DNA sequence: TGTGCCACCAGCCCACGAACGAACAGGGCCAACTACGAGCAGTACTTC. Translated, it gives CATSPRTNRANYEQYF.

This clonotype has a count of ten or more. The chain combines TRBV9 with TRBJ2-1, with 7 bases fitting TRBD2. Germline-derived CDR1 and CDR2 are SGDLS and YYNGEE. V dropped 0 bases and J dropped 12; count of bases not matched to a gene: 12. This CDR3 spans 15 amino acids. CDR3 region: CASSVEGGPKIGQFF. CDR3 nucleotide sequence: TGTGCCAGCAGCGTAGAGGGAGGGCCAAAGATCGGGCAGTTCTTC.

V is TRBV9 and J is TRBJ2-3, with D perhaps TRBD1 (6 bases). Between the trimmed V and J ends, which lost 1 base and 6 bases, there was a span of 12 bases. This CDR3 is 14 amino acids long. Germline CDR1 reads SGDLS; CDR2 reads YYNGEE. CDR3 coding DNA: TGTGCCAGCAGCGTAAACGTAGGGGGTGATACGCAGTATTTT. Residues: CASSVNVGGDTQYF. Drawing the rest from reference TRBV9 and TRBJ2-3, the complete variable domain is DSGVTQTPKHLITATGQRVTLRCSPRSGDLSVYWYQQSLDQGLQFLIQYYNGEERAKGNILERFSAQQFPDLHSELNLSSLELGDSALYFCASSVNVGGDTQYFGPGTRLTVL.

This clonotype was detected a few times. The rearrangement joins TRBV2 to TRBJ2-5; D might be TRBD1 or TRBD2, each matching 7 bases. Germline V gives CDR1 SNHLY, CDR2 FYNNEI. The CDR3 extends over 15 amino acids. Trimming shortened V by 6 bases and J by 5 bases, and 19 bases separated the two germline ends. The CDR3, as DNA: TGTGCCAGCAGCCCCACCCAGGGGGGGCTGGAGACCCAGTACTTC. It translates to CASSPTQGGLETQYF.

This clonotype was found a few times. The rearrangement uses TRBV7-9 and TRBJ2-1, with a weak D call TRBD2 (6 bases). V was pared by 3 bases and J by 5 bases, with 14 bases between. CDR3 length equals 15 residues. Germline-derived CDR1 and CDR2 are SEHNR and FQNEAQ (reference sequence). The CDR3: CASSFRDFGHNEQFF. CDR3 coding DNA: TGTGCCAGCAGCTTCCGGGACTTCGGCCACAATGAGCAGTTCTTC.

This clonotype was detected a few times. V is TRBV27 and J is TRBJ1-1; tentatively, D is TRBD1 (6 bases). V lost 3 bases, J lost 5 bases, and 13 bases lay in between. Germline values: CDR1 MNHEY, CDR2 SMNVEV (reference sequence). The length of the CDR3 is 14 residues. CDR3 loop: CASSFWQGQTEAFF. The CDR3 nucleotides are TGTGCCAGCAGTTTCTGGCAGGGGCAAACTGAAGCTTTCTTT.

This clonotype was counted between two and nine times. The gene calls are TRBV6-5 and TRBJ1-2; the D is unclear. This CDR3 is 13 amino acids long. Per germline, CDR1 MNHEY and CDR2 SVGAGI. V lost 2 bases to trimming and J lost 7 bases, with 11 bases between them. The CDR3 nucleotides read TGTGCCAGCAGTTACGGCCCCTTGGGTGGCTACACCTTC. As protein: CASSYGPLGGYTF.

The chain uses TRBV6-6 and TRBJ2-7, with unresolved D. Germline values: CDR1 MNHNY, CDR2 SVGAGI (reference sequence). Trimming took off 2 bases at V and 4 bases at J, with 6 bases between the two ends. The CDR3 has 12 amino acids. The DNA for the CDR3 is TGTGCCAGCAGTTACCGTTTATACGAGCAGTACTTC. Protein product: CASSYRLYEQYF.

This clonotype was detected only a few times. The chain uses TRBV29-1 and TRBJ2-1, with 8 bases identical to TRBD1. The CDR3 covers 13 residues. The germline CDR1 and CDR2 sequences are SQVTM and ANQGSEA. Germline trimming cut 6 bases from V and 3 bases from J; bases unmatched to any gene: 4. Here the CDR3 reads CSVDRGLYNEQFF. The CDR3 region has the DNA TGCAGCGTCGACAGGGGACTCTACAATGAGCAGTTCTTC.

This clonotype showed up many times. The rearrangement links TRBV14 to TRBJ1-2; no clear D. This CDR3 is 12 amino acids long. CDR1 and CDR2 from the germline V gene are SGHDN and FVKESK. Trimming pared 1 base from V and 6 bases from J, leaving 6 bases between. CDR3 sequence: CASSQGVDGYTF. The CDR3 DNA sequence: TGTGCCAGCAGCCAAGGGGTGGATGGCTACACCTTC.

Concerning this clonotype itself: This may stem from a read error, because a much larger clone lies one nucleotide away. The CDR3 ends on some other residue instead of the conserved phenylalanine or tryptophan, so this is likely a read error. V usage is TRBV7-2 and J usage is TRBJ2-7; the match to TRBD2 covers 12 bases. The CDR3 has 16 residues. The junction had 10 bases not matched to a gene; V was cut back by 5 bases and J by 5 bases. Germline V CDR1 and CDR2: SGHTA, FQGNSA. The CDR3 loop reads CASSLGLAGGGDEQYL. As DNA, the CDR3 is TGTGCCAGCAGCCTGGGGCTAGCGGGAGGGGGGGACGAGCAGTACTTA.

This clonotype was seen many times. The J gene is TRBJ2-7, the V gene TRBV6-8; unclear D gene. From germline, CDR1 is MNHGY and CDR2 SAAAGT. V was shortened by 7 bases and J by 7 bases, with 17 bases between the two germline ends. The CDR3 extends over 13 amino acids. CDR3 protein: CASTKQARVEQYF. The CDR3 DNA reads TGTGCCAGCACCAAGCAGGCTCGGGTTGAGCAGTACTTC.

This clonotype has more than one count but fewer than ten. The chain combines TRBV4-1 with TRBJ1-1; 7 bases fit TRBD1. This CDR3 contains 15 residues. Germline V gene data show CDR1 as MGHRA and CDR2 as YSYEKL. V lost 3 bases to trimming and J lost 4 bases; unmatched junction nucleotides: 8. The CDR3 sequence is CASSQGPRGSTEAFF. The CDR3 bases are TGCGCCAGCAGCCAGGGGCCCAGGGGGAGCACTGAAGCTTTCTTT.

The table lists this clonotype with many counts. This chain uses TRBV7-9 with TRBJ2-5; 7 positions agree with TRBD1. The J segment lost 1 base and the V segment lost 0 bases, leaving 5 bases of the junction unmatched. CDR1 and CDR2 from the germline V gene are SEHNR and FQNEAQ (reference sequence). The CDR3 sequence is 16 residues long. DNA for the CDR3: TGTGCCAGCAGCTTAGCGAGAGGACAGGCCCAAGAGACCCAGTACTTC. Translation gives CASSLARGQAQETQYF.

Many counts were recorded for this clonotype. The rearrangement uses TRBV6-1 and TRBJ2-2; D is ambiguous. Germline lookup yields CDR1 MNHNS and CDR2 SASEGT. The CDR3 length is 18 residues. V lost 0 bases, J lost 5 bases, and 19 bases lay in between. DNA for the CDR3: TGTGCCAGCAGTGAAGCCTTAGAACCTGGGCATGGAACCGGGGAGCTGTTTTTT. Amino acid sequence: CASSEALEPGHGTGELFF.

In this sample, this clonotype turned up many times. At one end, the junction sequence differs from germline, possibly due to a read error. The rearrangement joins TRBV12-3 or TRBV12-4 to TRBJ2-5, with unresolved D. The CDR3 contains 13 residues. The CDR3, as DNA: TGTGCCAGCAGCCTGTGGCCCGAAGAGCCCCAGTACTTC. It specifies CASSLWPEEPQYF.

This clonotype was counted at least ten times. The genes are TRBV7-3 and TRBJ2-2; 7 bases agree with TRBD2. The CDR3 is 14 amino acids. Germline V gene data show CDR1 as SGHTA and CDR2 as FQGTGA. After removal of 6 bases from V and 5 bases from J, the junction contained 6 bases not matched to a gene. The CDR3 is CASRDKGGTGELFF. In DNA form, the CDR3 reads TGTGCCAGCAGGGACAAGGGAGGGACCGGGGAGCTGTTTTTT.

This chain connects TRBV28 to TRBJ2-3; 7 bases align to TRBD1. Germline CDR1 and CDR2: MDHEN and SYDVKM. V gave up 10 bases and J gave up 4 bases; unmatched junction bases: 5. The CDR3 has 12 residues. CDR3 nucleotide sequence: TGTGCCACACAGGGGAGCGCAGATACGCAGTATTTT. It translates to CATQGSADTQYF. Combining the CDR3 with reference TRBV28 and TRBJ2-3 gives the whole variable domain DVKVTQSSRYLVKRTGEKVFLECVQDMDHENMFWYRQDPGLGLRLIYFSYDVKMKEKGDIPEGYSVSREKKERFSLILESASTNQTSMYLCATQGSADTQYFGPGTRLTVL.

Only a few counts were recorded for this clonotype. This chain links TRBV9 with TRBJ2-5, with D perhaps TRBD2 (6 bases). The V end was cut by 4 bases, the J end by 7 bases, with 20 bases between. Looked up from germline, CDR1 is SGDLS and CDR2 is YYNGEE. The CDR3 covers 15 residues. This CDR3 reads CASSPPTGVGGTQYF. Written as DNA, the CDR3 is TGTGCCAGCAGCCCCCCAACGGGGGTCGGGGGGACCCAGTACTTC.

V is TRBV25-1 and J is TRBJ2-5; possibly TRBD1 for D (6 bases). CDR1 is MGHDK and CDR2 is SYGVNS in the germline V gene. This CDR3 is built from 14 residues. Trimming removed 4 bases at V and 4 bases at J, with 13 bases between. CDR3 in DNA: TGTGCCAGCAGTGGGACAGAAGTCGGAGAGACCCAGTACTTC. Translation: CASSGTEVGETQYF. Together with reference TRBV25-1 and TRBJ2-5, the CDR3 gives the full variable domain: EADIYQTPRYLVIGTGKKITLECSQTMGHDKMYWYQQDPGMELHLIHYSYGVNSTEKGDLSSESTVSRIRTEHFPLTLESARPSHTSQYLCASSGTEVGETQYFGPGTRLLVL.

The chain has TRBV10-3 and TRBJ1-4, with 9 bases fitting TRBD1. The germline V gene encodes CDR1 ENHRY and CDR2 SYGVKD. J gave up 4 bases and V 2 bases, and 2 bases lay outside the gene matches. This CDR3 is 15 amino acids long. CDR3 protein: CAISETGQGNEKLFF. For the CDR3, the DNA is TGTGCCATCAGTGAGACGGGACAGGGTAATGAAAAACTGTTTTTT.

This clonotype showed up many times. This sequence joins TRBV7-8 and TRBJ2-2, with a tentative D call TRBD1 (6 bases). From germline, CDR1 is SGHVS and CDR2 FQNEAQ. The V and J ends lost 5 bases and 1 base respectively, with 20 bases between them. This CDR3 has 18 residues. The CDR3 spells CASSPTGTSTLNTGELFF. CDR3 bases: TGTGCCAGCAGCCCAACCGGGACATCGACTTTGAACACCGGGGAGCTGTTTTTT.

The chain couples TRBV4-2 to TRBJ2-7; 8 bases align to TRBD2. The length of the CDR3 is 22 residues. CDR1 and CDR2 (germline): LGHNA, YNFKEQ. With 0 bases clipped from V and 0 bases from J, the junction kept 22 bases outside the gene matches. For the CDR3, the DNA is TGTGCCAGCAGCCAAGATCGGGGGCTGGAGGCGGGAGGTCCAAGAAGCTCCTACGAGCAGTACTTC. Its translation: CASSQDRGLEAGGPRSSYEQYF.

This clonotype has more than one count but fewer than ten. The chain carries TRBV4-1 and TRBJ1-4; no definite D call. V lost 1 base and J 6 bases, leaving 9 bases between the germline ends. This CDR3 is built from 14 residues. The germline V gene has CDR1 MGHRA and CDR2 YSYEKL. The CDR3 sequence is CASSQVDGDEKLFF. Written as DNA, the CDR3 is TGCGCCAGCAGCCAAGTTGATGGAGATGAAAAACTGTTTTTT.

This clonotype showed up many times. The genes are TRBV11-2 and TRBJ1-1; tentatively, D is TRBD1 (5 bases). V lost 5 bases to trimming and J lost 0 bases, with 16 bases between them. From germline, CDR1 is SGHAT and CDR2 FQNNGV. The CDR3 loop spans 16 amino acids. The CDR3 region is CASSPYKGPMNTEAFF. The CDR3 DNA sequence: TGTGCCAGCAGCCCTTATAAGGGGCCCATGAACACTGAAGCTTTCTTT.

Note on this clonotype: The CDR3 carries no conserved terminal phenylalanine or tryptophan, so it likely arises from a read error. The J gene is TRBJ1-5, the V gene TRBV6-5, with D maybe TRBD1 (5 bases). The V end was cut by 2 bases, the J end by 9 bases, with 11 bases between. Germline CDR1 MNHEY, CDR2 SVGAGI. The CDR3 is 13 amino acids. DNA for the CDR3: TGTGCCAGCAGTTACAGGGGTAGGCCGCCCCAGCATCTT. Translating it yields CASSYRGRPPQHL.